This is a list of T cell receptor beta chains from one sample in a study of blood T cells in healthy people across ages. TCRdb analysed the 5' RACE reads with MiXCR anew, one entry per CDR3 protein. The sample shows about 970,000 distinct CDR3 sequences, roughly half of them seen only once. The sequenced sample consisted of blood. The source of these receptors is a woman aged 60-75 years in good health. Each CDR3 is given with its conserved first and last residue. A D gene is named only where the DNA matches it firmly. Expanded clones are given a class, and other clones once, few, many or no size at all.

v_gene	d_gene	j_gene	abundance	CDR3aa	CDR3nt
TRBV11-2	-	TRBJ2-7	few	CASSPAGTSYEQYF	TGTGCCAGCAGCCCCGCGGGGACTTCCTACGAGCAGTACTTC
TRBV12-3/TRBV12-4	-	TRBJ2-1	-	CASSLPPGQQFF	TGTGCCAGCAGTCTGCCGCCGGGTCAGCAGTTCTTC
TRBV20-1	-	TRBJ2-1	once	CSAAFPGLKGYNEQFF	TGCAGTGCTGCCTTCCCGGGACTCAAAGGTTACAATGAGCAGTTCTTC
TRBV11-2	-	TRBJ1-1	-	CASSLEWSLGTEAFF	TGTGCCAGCAGCTTAGAGTGGAGCTTGGGGACTGAAGCTTTCTTT
TRBV4-2	TRBD1	TRBJ2-5	few	CASSQGVSGTGRATQYF	TGTGCCAGCAGCCAAGGAGTATCCGGGACAGGGAGGGCGACCCAGTACTTC
TRBV20-1	-	TRBJ1-6	few	CSAKGTVNSPLHF	TGCAGTGCTAAAGGAACAGTTAATTCACCCCTCCACTTT
TRBV4-1	-	TRBJ2-3	-	CASSARLEGGTDTQYF	TGCGCCAGCAGCGCCCGACTAGAAGGGGGCACAGATACGCAGTATTTT
TRBV2	-	TRBJ2-1	-	CASSSFSYNEQFF	TGTGCCAGCTCCTCGTTCTCCTACAATGAGCAGTTCTTC
TRBV27	-	TRBJ2-1	-	CASSLKVHHEQFF	TGTGCCAGCAGTTTAAAGGTGCACCATGAGCAGTTCTTC
TRBV7-2	-	TRBJ2-1	-	CASSPFREQFF	TGTGCCAGCAGCCCATTTCGAGAGCAGTTCTTC
TRBV2	-	TRBJ2-3	-	CATQPRPALTDTQYF	TGTGCCACCCAGCCCCGACCAGCGTTAACAGATACGCAGTATTTT
TRBV13	-	TRBJ2-1	-	CASSFSIGEQFF	TGTGCCAGCAGCTTCTCCATCGGTGAGCAGTTCTTC
TRBV4-1	TRBD1	TRBJ2-5	few	CASSQVQQGASQETQYF	TGCGCCAGCAGCCAGGTACAACAGGGGGCCTCCCAAGAGACCCAGTACTTC
TRBV25-1	-	TRBJ2-7	few	CASSANREQYF	TGTGCCAGCAGTGCAAACAGGGAGCAGTACTTC
TRBV20-1	-	TRBJ2-3	-	CSARMIPDTQYF	TGCAGTGCTAGGATGATCCCAGATACGCAGTATTTT
TRBV12-3/TRBV12-4	-	TRBJ1-6	few	CASSLIGGRGSPLHF	TGTGCCAGCAGTTTGATAGGAGGGAGAGGATCACCCCTCCACTTT
TRBV18	-	TRBJ2-5	-	CASSPRHTPQETQYF	TGTGCCAGCTCACCCCGGCACACCCCACAAGAGACCCAGTACTTC
TRBV2	-	TRBJ2-7	-	CASGEEVTGNEQYF	TGTGCCAGCGGTGAAGAGGTGACAGGTAACGAGCAGTACTTC
TRBV6-5	-	TRBJ2-1	-	CASSYSAWGLNEQFF	TGTGCCAGCAGTTACAGTGCCTGGGGGTTAAATGAGCAGTTCTTC
TRBV10-3	-	TRBJ2-7	few	CAISESPQRSYEQYF	TGTGCCATCAGTGAGTCCCCTCAGAGGTCCTACGAGCAGTACTTC
TRBV28	-	TRBJ1-2	-	CASNLDMAYGYTF	TGTGCCAGCAATCTAGACATGGCCTACGGCTACACCTTC
TRBV28	TRBD2	TRBJ2-7	few	CASSNTGTSGYEQYF	TGTGCCAGCAGCAACACCGGGACTAGCGGCTACGAGCAGTACTTC
TRBV5-1	-	TRBJ1-4	-	CASSLVGGIGGNEKLFF	TGCGCCAGCAGCTTGGTCGGCGGTATAGGAGGTAATGAAAAACTGTTTTTT
TRBV20-1	-	TRBJ2-1	-	CSARGTGRGNEQFF	TGCAGTGCTAGAGGGACTGGACGAGGGAATGAGCAGTTCTTC
TRBV6-1	-	TRBJ1-2	-	CASDSDGGGYTF	TGTGCCAGCGATTCGGATGGGGGTGGCTACACCTTC
TRBV7-7	-	TRBJ2-7	-	CASSQKLPGSSPYYEQYF	TGTGCCAGCAGCCAAAAACTCCCTGGGAGTTCACCTTACTACGAGCAGTACTTC
TRBV6-5	-	TRBJ2-5	few	CASSYSTPGHGYQETQYF	TGTGCCAGCAGTTACTCCACCCCGGGACATGGGTACCAAGAGACCCAGTACTTC
TRBV20-1	-	TRBJ2-1	few	CSIWRTEYNEQFF	TGCAGTATATGGCGGACAGAATACAATGAGCAGTTCTTC
TRBV7-8	TRBD2	TRBJ2-5	-	CASSSGQREGRETQYF	TGTGCCAGCAGCTCGGGTCAGAGGGAGGGGAGAGAGACCCAGTACTTC
TRBV6-2/TRBV6-3	-	TRBJ1-2	-	CASSVQGVYGYTF	TGTGCCAGCAGTGTACAGGGAGTCTATGGCTACACCTTC
TRBV7-2	-	TRBJ2-4	few	CASSPKWAGIQYF	TGTGCCAGCAGCCCCAAGTGGGCGGGCATTCAGTACTTC
TRBV4-1	TRBD1	TRBJ2-1	-	CASSFGQDYNEQFF	TGCGCCAGCAGCTTTGGACAGGACTACAATGAGCAGTTCTTC
TRBV29-1	TRBD2	TRBJ2-7	-	CSVGGTSFYEQYF	TGCAGCGTTGGTGGGACTAGTTTTTACGAGCAGTACTTC
TRBV2	-	TRBJ2-3	-	CASKGWDTDTQYF	TGTGCCAGCAAGGGGTGGGACACAGATACGCAGTATTTT
TRBV7-8	TRBD2	TRBJ2-1	-	CASSVIAGGGHNEQFF	TGTGCCAGCTCTGTTATAGCGGGAGGGGGCCACAATGAGCAGTTCTTC
TRBV20-1	TRBD2	TRBJ2-5	few	CSALQGLGGPETQYF	TGCAGTGCTCTCCAGGGACTAGGGGGGCCAGAGACCCAGTACTTC
TRBV7-8	-	TRBJ2-7	-	CASRRRDTGEQYF	TGTGCCAGCAGGCGACGGGACACCGGCGAGCAGTACTTC
TRBV4-1	TRBD2	TRBJ2-1	-	CASSQAPNYRAGDRYNEQFF	TGCGCCAGCAGCCAAGCGCCCAACTACCGAGCGGGAGACAGGTACAATGAGCAGTTCTTC
TRBV7-6	TRBD2	TRBJ2-1	-	CASRSGTSGSTDEQFF	TGTGCCAGCAGGTCCGGGACTAGCGGGAGTACGGATGAGCAGTTCTTC
TRBV7-2	-	TRBJ1-2	-	CASRRTGPLTGENYGYTF	TGTGCCAGCAGACGTACAGGGCCGTTGACAGGAGAAAACTATGGCTACACCTTC
TRBV11-2	-	TRBJ2-5	few	CASSLVGRETQYF	TGTGCCAGCAGCTTGGTGGGACGAGAGACCCAGTACTTC
TRBV7-2	TRBD1	TRBJ2-3	-	CASSDRTGASTDTQYF	TGTGCCAGCAGCGATCGGACAGGGGCGAGCACAGATACGCAGTATTTT
TRBV7-3	-	TRBJ2-3	-	CASSLIGGGDTQYF	TGTGCCAGCAGCTTAATAGGCGGCGGTGATACGCAGTATTTT